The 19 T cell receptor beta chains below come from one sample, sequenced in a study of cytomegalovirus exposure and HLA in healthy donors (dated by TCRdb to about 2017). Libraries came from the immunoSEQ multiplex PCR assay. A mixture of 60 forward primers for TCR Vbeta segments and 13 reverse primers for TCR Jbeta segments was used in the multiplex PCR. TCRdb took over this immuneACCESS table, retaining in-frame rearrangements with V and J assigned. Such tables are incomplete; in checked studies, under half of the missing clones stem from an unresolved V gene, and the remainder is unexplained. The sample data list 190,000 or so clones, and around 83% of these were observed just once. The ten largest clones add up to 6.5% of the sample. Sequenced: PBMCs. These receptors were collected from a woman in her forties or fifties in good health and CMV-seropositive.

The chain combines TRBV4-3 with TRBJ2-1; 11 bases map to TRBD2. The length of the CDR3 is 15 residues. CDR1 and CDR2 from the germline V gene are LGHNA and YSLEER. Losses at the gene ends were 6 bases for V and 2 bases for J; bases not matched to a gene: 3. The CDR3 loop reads CASRPLAGAYNEQFF. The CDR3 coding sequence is TGCGCCAGCAGACCACTAGCGGGAGCCTACAATGAGCAGTTCTTC.

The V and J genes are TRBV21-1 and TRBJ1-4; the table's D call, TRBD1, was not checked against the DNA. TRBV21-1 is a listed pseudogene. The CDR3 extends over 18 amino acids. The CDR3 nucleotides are TGTGCCAGCAGTAAACCCCCCCCCATGACAGGGGGCTATGAAAAACTGTTTTTT. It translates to CASSKPPPMTGGYEKLFF.

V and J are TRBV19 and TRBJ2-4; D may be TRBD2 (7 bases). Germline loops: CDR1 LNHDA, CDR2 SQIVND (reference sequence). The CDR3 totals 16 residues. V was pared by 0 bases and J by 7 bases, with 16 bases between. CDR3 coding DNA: TGTGCCAGTAGTATAGACCTACCCAGGGGAGGGAACATTCAGTACTTC. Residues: CASSIDLPRGGNIQYF.

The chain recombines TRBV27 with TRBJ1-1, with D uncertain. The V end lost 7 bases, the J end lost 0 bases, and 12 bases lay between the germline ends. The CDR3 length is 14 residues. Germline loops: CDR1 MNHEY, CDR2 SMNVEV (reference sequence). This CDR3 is CASIGGLMNTEAFF. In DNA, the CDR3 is TGTGCCAGCATTGGAGGCCTAATGAACACTGAAGCTTTCTTT.

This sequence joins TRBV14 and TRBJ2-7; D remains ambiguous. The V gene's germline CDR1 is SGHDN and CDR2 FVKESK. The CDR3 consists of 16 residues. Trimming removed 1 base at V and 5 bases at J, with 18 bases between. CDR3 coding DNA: TGTGCCAGCAGCCAAGGGTCGCCCTCCTCACGAGACGAGCAGTACTTC. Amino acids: CASSQGSPSSRDEQYF.

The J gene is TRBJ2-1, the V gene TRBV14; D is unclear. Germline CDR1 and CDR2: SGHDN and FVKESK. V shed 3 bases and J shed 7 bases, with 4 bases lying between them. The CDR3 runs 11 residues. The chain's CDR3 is CASSHRNEQFF. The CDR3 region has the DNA TGTGCCAGCAGCCACCGGAATGAGCAGTTCTTC.

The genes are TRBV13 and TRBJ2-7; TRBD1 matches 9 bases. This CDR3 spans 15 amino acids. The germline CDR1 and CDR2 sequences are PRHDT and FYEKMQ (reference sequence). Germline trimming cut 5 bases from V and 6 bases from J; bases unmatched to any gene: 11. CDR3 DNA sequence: TGTGCCAGCAGCCACCCTCCGGGACAGGGTTCCGAGCAGTACTTC. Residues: CASSHPPGQGSEQYF. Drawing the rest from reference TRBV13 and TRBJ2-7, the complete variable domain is AAGVIQSPRHLIKEKRETATLKCYPIPRHDTVYWYQQGPGQDPQFLISFYEKMQSDKGSIPDRFSAQQFSDYHSELNMSSLELGDSALYFCASSHPPGQGSEQYFGPGTRLTVT.

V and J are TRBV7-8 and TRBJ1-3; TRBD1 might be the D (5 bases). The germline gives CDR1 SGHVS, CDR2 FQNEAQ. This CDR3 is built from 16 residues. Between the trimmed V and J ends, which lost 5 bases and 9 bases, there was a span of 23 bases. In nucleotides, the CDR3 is TGTGCCAGCAGCACTGACTTGGGGGGTCGAGATGGCACCATATATTTT. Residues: CASSTDLGGRDGTIYF.

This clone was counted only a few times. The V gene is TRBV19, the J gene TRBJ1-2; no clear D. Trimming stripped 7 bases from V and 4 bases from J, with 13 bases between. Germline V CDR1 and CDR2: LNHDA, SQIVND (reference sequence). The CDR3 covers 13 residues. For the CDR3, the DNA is TGTGCCAGTACCTGGACGGACTTCTATGGCTACACCTTC. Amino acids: CASTWTDFYGYTF.

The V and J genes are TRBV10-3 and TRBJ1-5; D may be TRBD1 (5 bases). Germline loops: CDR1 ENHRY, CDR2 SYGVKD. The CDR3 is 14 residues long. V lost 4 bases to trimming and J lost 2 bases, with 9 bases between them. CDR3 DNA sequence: TGTGCCATCAGTGCGGGGGAAGGCAATCAGCCCCAGCATTTT. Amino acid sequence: CAISAGEGNQPQHF.

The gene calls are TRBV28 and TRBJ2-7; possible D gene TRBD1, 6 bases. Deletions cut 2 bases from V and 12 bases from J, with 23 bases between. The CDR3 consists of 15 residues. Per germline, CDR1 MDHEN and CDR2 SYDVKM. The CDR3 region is CASSLGTLQGSFLYF. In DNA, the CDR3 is TGTGCCAGCAGTTTAGGGACGCTACAGGGAAGTTTCTTGTACTTC.

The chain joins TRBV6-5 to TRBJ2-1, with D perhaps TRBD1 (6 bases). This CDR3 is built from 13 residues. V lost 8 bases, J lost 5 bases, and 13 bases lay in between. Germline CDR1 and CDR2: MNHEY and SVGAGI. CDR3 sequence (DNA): TGTGCCAGCTCACCGGGACATAACAATGAGCAGTTCTTC. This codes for CASSPGHNNEQFF.

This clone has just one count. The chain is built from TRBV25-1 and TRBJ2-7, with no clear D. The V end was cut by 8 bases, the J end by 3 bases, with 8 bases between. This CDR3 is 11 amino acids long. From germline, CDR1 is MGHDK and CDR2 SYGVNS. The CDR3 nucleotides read TGTGCCAGCTCAAAAAACTACGAGCAGTACTTC. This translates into CASSKNYEQYF.

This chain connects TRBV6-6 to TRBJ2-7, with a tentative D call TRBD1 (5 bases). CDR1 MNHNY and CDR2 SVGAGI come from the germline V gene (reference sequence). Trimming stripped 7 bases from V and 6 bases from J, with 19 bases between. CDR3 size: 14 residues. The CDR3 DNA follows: TGTGCCAGCACCTCCAGTATAGGCCAGGGCGAGCAGTACTTC. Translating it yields CASTSSIGQGEQYF.

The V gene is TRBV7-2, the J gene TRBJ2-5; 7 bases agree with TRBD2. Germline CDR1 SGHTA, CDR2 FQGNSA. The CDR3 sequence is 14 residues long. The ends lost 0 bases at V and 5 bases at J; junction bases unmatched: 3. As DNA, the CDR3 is TGTGCCAGCAGCTTAGCGGGAGGGGATGAGACCCAGTACTTC. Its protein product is CASSLAGGDETQYF.

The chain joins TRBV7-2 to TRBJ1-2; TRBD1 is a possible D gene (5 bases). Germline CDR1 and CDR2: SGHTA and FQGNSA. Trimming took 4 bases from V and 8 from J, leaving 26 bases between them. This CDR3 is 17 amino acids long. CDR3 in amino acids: CASSSTLAGVSRGGYTF. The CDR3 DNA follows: TGTGCCAGCAGCTCTACTTTAGCGGGGGTGAGCCGGGGGGGCTACACCTTC.

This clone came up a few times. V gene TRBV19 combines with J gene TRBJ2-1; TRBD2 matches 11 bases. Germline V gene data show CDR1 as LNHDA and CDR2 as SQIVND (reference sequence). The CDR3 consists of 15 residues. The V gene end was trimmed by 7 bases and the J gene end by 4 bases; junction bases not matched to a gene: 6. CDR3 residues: CASTETSGSYNEQFF. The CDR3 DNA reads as TGTGCCAGTACCGAAACTAGCGGGAGTTACAATGAGCAGTTCTTC.

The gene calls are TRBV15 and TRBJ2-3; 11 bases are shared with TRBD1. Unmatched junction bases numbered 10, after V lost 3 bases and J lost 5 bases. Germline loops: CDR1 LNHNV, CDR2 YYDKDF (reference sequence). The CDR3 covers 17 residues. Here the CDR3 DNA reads TGTGCCACCAGCAGCTTATCCCCGGGACAGGGGGGAGATACGCAGTATTTT. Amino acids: CATSSLSPGQGGDTQYF.

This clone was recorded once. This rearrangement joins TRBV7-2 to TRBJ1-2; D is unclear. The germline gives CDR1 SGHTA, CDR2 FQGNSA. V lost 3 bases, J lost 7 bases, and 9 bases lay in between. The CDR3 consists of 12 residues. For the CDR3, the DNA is TGTGCCAGCAGCTTCGCTGGCGGTGGCTACACCTTC. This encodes CASSFAGGGYTF.